This T cell receptor (beta chain) comes out of a study of cytomegalovirus exposure and HLA in healthy donors. Study summary: The early release's HLA-typed donors yielded 65 million to 85 million unique TCRs.

It was with 60 Vbeta and 13 Jbeta primers that the PCR ran. Sequencing used immunoSEQ multiplex PCR; TCRdb keeps in-frame clones, though not all of them. The repertoire holds approximately 100,000 clones, with around 73% as singletons. V trimming: 4 bases; J trimming: 3 bases; junction bases outside the gene matches: 10. This CDR3 is built from 15 residues. Per the germline V gene, CDR1 is SGHDT and CDR2 is YYEEEE. Study results and caveats: Most likely, a cluster of highly shared sequence variants arose as a sequencing artifact.

In regard to this clone: Antigen specificity is unknown.

The receptor was isolated from a woman in her thirties or forties in good health and CMV-seronegative. The sequenced sample consisted of PBMCs. The V gene is TRBV5-6, the J gene TRBJ2-7, with 7 bases identical to TRBD2. CDR3 in amino acids: CASSLGWTSIYEQYF. Written as DNA, the CDR3 is TGTGCCAGCAGCCTAGGATGGACTAGTATCTACGAGCAGTACTTC.